One and the same sample provided the 32 T cell receptor beta chains below, sequenced in a study of blood T cell repertoires in COVID-19. Clones were sequenced by immunoSEQ multiplex PCR, and TCRdb holds only the in-frame ones, with some missing. The data contain around 100,000 clones, roughly nine tenths of them singletons. Source material: peripheral blood. Every receptor here comes from a man aged 50-60 years with active COVID-19.

J is TRBJ1-1 and V is TRBV4-1; tentative D call: TRBD1 (5 bases). Germline values: CDR1 MGHRA, CDR2 YSYEKL. The V and J ends lost 3 bases and 1 base respectively, with 18 bases between them. This CDR3 is 17 amino acids long. CDR3 nucleotide sequence: TGCGCCAGCAGCCAGCCTATCAAGGGCAGGGAGAACACTGAAGCTTTCTTT. As protein: CASSQPIKGRENTEAFF.

The chain joins TRBV7-9 to TRBJ1-3, with D unresolved. Trimming took 3 bases from V and 8 from J, leaving 8 bases between them. The CDR3 spans 12 residues. Per the germline V gene, CDR1 is SEHNR and CDR2 is FQNEAQ (reference sequence). The DNA for the CDR3 is TGTGCCAGCAGCTTGGTTCTAGACACCATATATTTT. This encodes CASSLVLDTIYF. The full variable domain, in which reference TRBV7-9 and TRBJ1-3 provide the parts outside the CDR3, is DTGVSQNPRHKITKRGQNVTFRCDPISEHNRLYWYRQTLGQGPEFLTYFQNEAQLEKSRLLSDRFSAERPKGSFSTLEIQRTEQGDSAMYLCASSLVLDTIYFGEGSWLTVV.

The J gene is TRBJ1-5, the V gene TRBV2; 7 nucleotides match TRBD1. Germline CDR1 reads SNHLY; CDR2 reads FYNNEI. CDR3 length: 15 residues. J lost 1 base, V lost 4 bases, and 4 bases had no gene match. CDR3 amino acids: CASSGQGISNQPQHF. DNA of the CDR3: TGTGCCAGCAGTGGACAGGGTATAAGCAATCAGCCCCAGCATTTT.

The chain has TRBV7-3 and TRBJ2-5, with no clear D. CDR1 is SGHTA and CDR2 is FQGTGA in the germline V gene. This CDR3 has 13 amino acids. Trimming left V 5 bases short and J 2 bases short, with 9 bases between. CDR3 DNA: TGTGCCAGCAGCGTCTACGGTCAAGAGACCCAGTACTTC. It is translated as CASSVYGQETQYF.

The chain joins TRBV6-5 to TRBJ2-2; D not certain. The CDR3 length is 15 residues. Germline V CDR1 and CDR2: MNHEY, SVGAGI. V lost 5 bases to trimming and J lost 0 bases, with 10 bases between them. Here the CDR3 reads CASSPRRSNTGELFF. CDR3 DNA sequence: TGTGCCAGCAGTCCTAGGCGGTCGAACACCGGGGAGCTGTTTTTT.

The chain recombines TRBV2 with TRBJ2-1; TRBD2 agrees at 8 bases. Germline V gene sequence: CDR1 SNHLY, CDR2 FYNNEI. Unmatched junction bases numbered 5, after V lost 7 bases and J lost 6 bases. This CDR3 region has 13 residues. The CDR3 DNA reads as TGTGCCAGCATTCCGGGACTAGTCAATGAGCAGTTCTTC. The encoded protein is CASIPGLVNEQFF.

J is TRBJ2-7 and V is TRBV11-2; tentative D call: TRBD1 (5 bases). The germline gives CDR1 SGHAT, CDR2 FQNNGV. V dropped 1 base and J dropped 6 bases, with 7 bases sitting between them. The CDR3 is 12 amino acids. Here the CDR3 reads CASSLGRGEQYV. In DNA form, the CDR3 reads TGTGCCAGCAGCTTAGGAAGGGGCGAGCAGTACGTC.

The rearrangement uses TRBV10-1 and TRBJ2-3, with a possible D match to TRBD1 (6 bases). V was pared by 3 bases and J by 5 bases, with 12 bases between. Germline loops: CDR1 WNHNN, CDR2 SYGVQD (reference sequence). The CDR3 spans 14 residues. The CDR3 coding sequence is TGCGCCAGCAGTGACAGGGGTTCGAGAGATACGCAGTATTTT. It yields the protein CASSDRGSRDTQYF.

This chain joins TRBV5-1 and TRBJ1-3, with 7 bases that match TRBD1. CDR1 is SGHRS, CDR2 YFSETQ, per germline. The CDR3 length is 14 residues. V lost 3 bases, J lost 4 bases, and 4 bases stayed unmatched. The DNA for the CDR3 is TGCGCCAGCAGCTCTGGGACAGAGGGAAACACCATATATTTT. Its protein product is CASSSGTEGNTIYF.

V is TRBV5-1 and J is TRBJ1-2; 9 nucleotides agree with TRBD1. With V trimmed by 3 bases and J by 1 base, 1 base remained unmatched. The CDR3 is made up of 14 amino acids. Germline V lookup: CDR1 SGHRS, CDR2 YFSETQ. CDR3 protein: CASSWGQGNYGYTF. The CDR3 DNA follows: TGCGCCAGCAGCTGGGGACAGGGTAACTATGGCTACACCTTC.

This chain connects TRBV27 to TRBJ2-1; TRBD2 agrees at 7 bases. Germline V gene lookup returns CDR1 MNHEY and CDR2 SMNVEV (reference sequence). J was trimmed by 2 bases and V by 0 bases; bases with no gene match: 7. The CDR3 sequence is 17 residues long. CDR3 sequence: CASSLSFAGATYNEQFF. CDR3 sequence (DNA): TGTGCCAGCAGTTTATCGTTTGCGGGAGCTACCTACAATGAGCAGTTCTTC.

The rearrangement links TRBV18 to TRBJ2-5; a weak D match, TRBD2 (5 bases). The CDR3 loop spans 14 amino acids. Trimming removed 0 bases from V and 7 bases from J, with 12 bases in between. The germline V gene encodes CDR1 KGHSH and CDR2 LQKENI. Written as DNA, the CDR3 is TGTGCCAGCTCACCACCTACGGTCGAGGGGACCCAGTACTTC. It translates to CASSPPTVEGTQYF.

This chain connects TRBV9 to TRBJ1-1; D may be TRBD1 (6 bases). CDR1 is SGDLS and CDR2 is YYNGEE in the germline V gene. Trimming stripped 3 bases from V and 4 bases from J, with 19 bases between. This CDR3 comprises 16 residues. The CDR3 nucleotides read TGTGCCAGCAGCGCCACCTTACAGGGAAGAGTCACTGAAGCTTTCTTT. Protein sequence: CASSATLQGRVTEAFF.

The CDR3 sequence: CASSPYLAGSVYSYNEQFF. The CDR3 DNA reads TGTGCCAGCAGTCCCTACTTAGCGGGGTCTGTATACTCCTACAATGAGCAGTTCTTC. The chain has TRBV6-6 and TRBJ2-1, with TRBD2 identical over 8 bases. Germline values: CDR1 MNHNY, CDR2 SVGAGI (reference sequence). The CDR3 runs 19 residues. V shed 5 bases, J shed 0 bases, and the junction held 15 bases outside the gene matches.

The genes are TRBV2 and TRBJ2-3; 14 bases match TRBD2. Trimming cost V 9 bases and J 6 bases; bases outside gene matches: 8. The length of the CDR3 is 15 residues. CDR1 SNHLY and CDR2 FYNNEI come from the germline V gene. This CDR3 reads CASRLAGGPWDTQYF. CDR3 coding DNA: TGTGCCAGTAGACTAGCGGGAGGGCCCTGGGATACGCAGTATTTT.

CDR3 loop: CASSPGQHSNQPQHF. DNA of the CDR3: TGTGCCAGCAGTCCCGGACAACATAGCAATCAGCCCCAGCATTTT. The chain combines TRBV2 with TRBJ1-5; the D gene is possibly TRBD1 (5 bases). CDR3 length: 15 residues. V shed 5 bases and J shed 0 bases, with 11 bases lying between them. Germline V lookup: CDR1 SNHLY, CDR2 FYNNEI.

CDR3 in DNA: TGTGCCAGCAGCCAGAAGACAGCTTACACCGGGGAGCTGTTTTTT. Its translation: CASSQKTAYTGELFF. The chain couples TRBV7-3 to TRBJ2-2, with a tentative D call TRBD1 (5 bases). The CDR3 is 15 residues long. The germline gives CDR1 SGHTA, CDR2 FQGTGA. With 5 bases removed from V and 3 bases from J, the gap between germline ends came to 13 bases. The full variable domain, rest sourced from reference TRBV7-3 and TRBJ2-2, is GAGVSQTPSNKVTEKGKYVELRCDPISGHTALYWYRQSLGQGPEFLIYFQGTGAADDSGLPNDRFFAVRPEGSVSTLKIQRTERGDSAVYLCASSQKTAYTGELFFGEGSRLTVL.

The CDR3 reads CASSLTTGNEQFF. In nucleotides, the CDR3 is TGTGCCAGCAGTTTGACGACAGGCAATGAGCAGTTCTTC. This chain uses TRBV12-3 or TRBV12-4 with TRBJ2-1, with a possible D match to TRBD1 (6 bases). The CDR3 runs 13 residues. The V and J ends lost 3 bases and 6 bases respectively, with 9 bases between them.

This sequence joins TRBV5-1 and TRBJ1-1, with 8 positions matching TRBD1. The CDR3 sequence is 14 residues long. The germline CDR1 and CDR2 sequences are SGHRS and YFSETQ. V lost 2 bases and J lost 1; bases outside the gene matches: 1. CDR3 sequence (DNA): TGCGCCAGCAGCTTCCAGGGGGCGAACACTGAAGCTTTCTTT. It codes for CASSFQGANTEAFF.

The rearrangement uses TRBV12-3 or TRBV12-4 and TRBJ1-1; D unclear. The CDR3 length is 12 residues. V lost 6 bases, J lost 3 bases, and 8 bases lay in between. This chain's CDR3 is CASSQTYTEAFF. The CDR3 DNA reads TGTGCCAGCAGCCAGACTTACACTGAAGCTTTCTTT.

V usage is TRBV20-1 and J usage is TRBJ2-1, with D unclear. CDR1 and CDR2 from the germline V gene are DFQATT and SNEGSKA (reference sequence). The V end was cut by 1 base, the J end by 8 bases, with 6 bases between. The length of the CDR3 is 11 residues. Here the CDR3 DNA reads TGCAGTGCTAGAGGTATCCATGAGCAGTTCTTC. This codes for CSARGIHEQFF.

This clone turned up a few times. The chain couples TRBV9 to TRBJ1-4, with D unclear. The CDR3 is made up of 15 amino acids. Germline values: CDR1 SGDLS, CDR2 YYNGEE. Trimming left V 3 bases short and J 8 bases short, with 17 bases between. The CDR3 spells CASSARPGGSEKLFF. The DNA of the CDR3 is TGTGCCAGCAGCGCCAGACCCGGAGGGTCCGAAAAACTGTTTTTT.

This clone was detected only once. The chain carries TRBV18 and TRBJ2-7, with TRBD2 identical over 11 bases. CDR1 and CDR2 from the germline V gene are KGHSH and LQKENI. The CDR3 has 16 amino acids. Trimming at V came to 6 bases and at J to 7 bases, leaving 14 bases not matched to a gene. In nucleotides, the CDR3 is TGTGCCAGCTCCCCTGGCCATAGCGGGAGGGATGGTGAGCAGTACGTC. Translating gives CASSPGHSGRDGEQYV.

V gene TRBV7-9 combines with J gene TRBJ2-1; no reliable D call. CDR3 length equals 11 residues. The germline V and J ends were trimmed by 5 bases and 10 bases, with 9 bases remaining between them. Per the germline V gene, CDR1 is SEHNR and CDR2 is FQNEAQ (reference sequence). The CDR3 DNA reads as TGTGCCAGCAGCCAAGACACCGAGCAGTTCTTC. The encoded protein is CASSQDTEQFF.

The chain carries TRBV2 and TRBJ2-5; 15 positions agree with TRBD2. V shed 5 bases and J 4 bases; nucleotides not matched to a gene: 8. The germline CDR1 and CDR2 sequences are SNHLY and FYNNEI. CDR3 length: 17 residues. DNA for the CDR3: TGTGCCAGCAGTCATAGGACTAGCGGGAGGGCCGGAGAGACCCAGTACTTC. It translates to CASSHRTSGRAGETQYF.

This rearrangement joins TRBV9 to TRBJ1-1; 7 nucleotides align to TRBD1. V lost 4 bases and J lost 1; bases outside the gene matches: 7. Germline V gene data show CDR1 as SGDLS and CDR2 as YYNGEE. The CDR3 consists of 15 residues. The CDR3 protein is CASSPPTGWNTEAFF. CDR3 sequence (DNA): TGTGCCAGCAGCCCACCGACAGGGTGGAACACTGAAGCTTTCTTT. Drawing the rest from reference TRBV9 and TRBJ1-1, the complete variable domain is DSGVTQTPKHLITATGQRVTLRCSPRSGDLSVYWYQQSLDQGLQFLIQYYNGEERAKGNILERFSAQQFPDLHSELNLSSLELGDSALYFCASSPPTGWNTEAFFGQGTRLTVV.

The V gene is TRBV10-2, the J gene TRBJ1-2; maybe TRBD1 (6 bases). This CDR3 is 13 amino acids long. From germline, CDR1 is WSHSY and CDR2 SAAADI. V lost 5 bases to trimming and J lost 5 bases, with 12 bases between them. In DNA form, the CDR3 reads TGCGCCAGCAGTATCTCAGGGGAGTATGGCTACACCTTC. Translation gives CASSISGEYGYTF.

The chain links TRBV24-1 to TRBJ1-4; D remains ambiguous. Between the trimmed V and J ends, which lost 7 bases and 8 bases, there was a span of 13 bases. In germline, CDR1 is KGHDR, CDR2 SFDVKD. The length of the CDR3 is 13 residues. CDR3 sequence: CATRTSLNEKLFF. The CDR3 DNA is TGTGCCACCAGGACAAGCTTAAACGAAAAACTGTTTTTT.

The V call is TRBV9, the J call TRBJ2-1; D is possibly TRBD1 (5 bases). CDR1 and CDR2 (germline): SGDLS, YYNGEE. This CDR3 has 14 residues. The V end lost 0 bases, the J end lost 8 bases, and 12 bases lay between the germline ends. For the CDR3, the DNA is TGTGCCAGCAGCGTAGGGGGTTGGGGCGATGAGCAGTTCTTC. Its translation is CASSVGGWGDEQFF.

The chain joins TRBV3-1 (or the pseudogene TRBV3-2) to TRBJ2-5; TRBD2 matches 11 bases. Germline V gene lookup returns CDR1 LGHDT and CDR2 YNNKEL (reference sequence). V was pared by 1 base and J by 4 bases, with 5 bases of the junction left unmatched. The CDR3 has 16 residues. CDR3 coding DNA: TGTGCCAGCAGCCAAGCTGGGACTAGCGGACCAGAGACCCAGTACTTC. It codes for CASSQAGTSGPETQYF.

The genes are TRBV19 and TRBJ2-1, with D perhaps matching TRBD1 (6 bases). The CDR3 consists of 13 residues. Trimming cost V 6 bases and J 10 bases, with 16 bases left between them. Germline V CDR1 and CDR2: LNHDA, SQIVND (reference sequence). Here the CDR3 reads CASSQQGPGEQFF. The CDR3 DNA reads as TGTGCCAGTAGCCAACAGGGTCCAGGCGAGCAGTTCTTC.

This sequence joins TRBV7-3 and TRBJ2-3, with 9 bases that match TRBD2. Germline trimming cut 0 bases from V and 1 base from J; bases unmatched to any gene: 8. The CDR3 covers 18 residues. CDR1 is SGHTA, CDR2 FQGTGA, per germline. The CDR3: CASSLTAGGYSRTDTQYF. The CDR3 region has the DNA TGTGCCAGCAGCTTAACAGCGGGGGGCTACAGCCGCACAGATACGCAGTATTTT.